The 3 T cell receptor beta chains listed next were all sequenced from one sample in a study of chemoradiotherapy in HPV16-positive cancers. Repertoires were generated with immunoSEQ multiplex PCR, while TCRdb's copy carries only in-frame clones and drops some. The data hold some 7,200 clones, with 70% to 90% observed a single time. Source: tumor tissue, taken from a patient who underwent chemoradiotherapy. Receptor source: a human donor with HPV-associated anogenital cancer.

This sequence joins TRBV5-5 and TRBJ2-4; 7 nucleotides line up with TRBD1. Per the germline V gene, CDR1 is SGHKS and CDR2 is YYEKEE (reference sequence). The V and J ends lost 1 base and 8 bases, in that order; junction bases with no gene match: 9. The CDR3 consists of 15 residues. DNA of the CDR3: TGTGCCAGCAGCTTGACAGGGGATGCAGCGGACATTCAGTACTTC. It specifies CASSLTGDAADIQYF. Supplemented by reference TRBV5-5 and TRBJ2-4, the full variable domain reads DAGVTQSPTHLIKTRGQQVTLRCSPISGHKSVSWYQQVLGQGPQFIFQYYEKEERGRGNFPDRFSARQFPNYSSELNVNALLLGDSALYLCASSLTGDAADIQYFGAGTRLSVL.

The genes are TRBV7-8 and TRBJ2-1, with D perhaps TRBD2 (6 bases). Germline lookup yields CDR1 SGHVS and CDR2 FQNEAQ. V was trimmed by 4 bases and J by 0 bases, leaving 10 bases between them. CDR3 length: 15 residues. The DNA of the CDR3 is TGTGCCAGCAGCTCGGGACTGAACTCCTACAATGAGCAGTTCTTC. Translation: CASSSGLNSYNEQFF.

The chain recombines TRBV5-6 with TRBJ2-4; weak D call: TRBD1 (5 bases). Germline CDR1 SGHDT, CDR2 YYEEEE. V lost 5 bases and J lost 1, with 13 bases in between. The CDR3 loop spans 15 amino acids. DNA of the CDR3: TGTGCCAGCAGTTTTCCAGGGAACGCCAAAAACATTCAGTACTTC. It yields the protein CASSFPGNAKNIQYF. The full variable domain, rest sourced from reference TRBV5-6 and TRBJ2-4, is DAGVTQSPTHLIKTRGQQVTLRCSPKSGHDTVSWYQQALGQGPQFIFQYYEEEERQRGNFPDRFSGHQFPNYSSELNVNALLLGDSALYLCASSFPGNAKNIQYFGAGTRLSVL.